Sequencing of this T cell receptor (beta chain) was carried out in a study of response to subunit inactivated influenza vaccine. General study results and limits: It was suggested by the authors that few new T cells are recruited by each seasonal influenza vaccination.

TCRdb reprocessed the RT-PCR reads via MiXCR and lists one record per CDR3 protein. The sample lists under 550,000 distinct CDR3 sequences; 7.2% were seen once. This clonotype occurred a few times. Antigen specificity is unknown. Germline CDR1 is SGHTA and CDR2 is FQGTGA. The V and J ends lost 1 base and 4 bases respectively, with 15 bases between them. This CDR3 region has 16 residues. The receptor's source is a man aged 50-75 years who received an inactivated influenza vaccine. Material: PBMCs from blood, obtained less than 30 months after vaccination. The rearrangement joins TRBV7-3 to TRBJ2-3, with D perhaps TRBD2 (7 bases). Here the CDR3 DNA reads TGTGCCAGCAGCTTAAAAGGGGGGGCCTCCTCAGATACGCAGTATTTT. This codes for CASSLKGGASSDTQYF.